The clone carrying this T cell receptor (beta chain) was recorded a few times. TCRdb keeps only in-frame clones here, not all; method: immunoSEQ multiplex PCR. This table has approximately 60,000 clones, approximately 79% appearing once. The data originate from a study of blood T cell repertoires in COVID-19. Germline CDR1 is LNHDA and CDR2 is SQIVND (reference sequence). This CDR3 contains 14 residues. Trimming stripped 2 bases from V and 7 bases from J, with 14 bases between. What was sequenced was peripheral blood. The source is a man aged 55 to 70 with acute or convalescent COVID-19. This rearrangement joins TRBV19 to TRBJ1-1; possible D gene TRBD1, 6 bases. CDR3 loop: CASSINREIGEAFF. CDR3 nucleotides: TGTGCCAGTAGTATAAACAGGGAAATAGGTGAAGCTTTCTTT.